Detailed here is one T cell receptor beta chain. Per the original data handling: It was from reference gene primer amplification that nucleated cell counts were estimated. Only in-frame clones appear in the TCRdb table, and some are missing; sequencing was by immunoSEQ multiplex PCR. V and J calls and clone size are those listed in that table; D and trimming were worked out from the DNA. The sample lists about 480,000 clones, around 88% occurring once. Deletions cut 4 bases from V and 3 bases from J, with 4 bases between. CDR1 is SGHDN and CDR2 is FVKESK in the germline V gene. The CDR3 consists of 12 residues. This sample was included in a study of blood T cell repertoires in COVID-19. Study as a whole: T cells, B-cell-depleted T cells, or PBMCs supplied cDNA or gDNA.

The sequenced material came from peripheral blood. The chain is built from TRBV14 and TRBJ2-1; D is uncertain. The sequence was collected from a woman in her twenties or thirties with acute or convalescent COVID-19. CDR3 sequence reads: CASSRGYNEQFF. In DNA form, the CDR3 reads TGTGCCAGCAGCCGCGGCTACAATGAGCAGTTCTTC.